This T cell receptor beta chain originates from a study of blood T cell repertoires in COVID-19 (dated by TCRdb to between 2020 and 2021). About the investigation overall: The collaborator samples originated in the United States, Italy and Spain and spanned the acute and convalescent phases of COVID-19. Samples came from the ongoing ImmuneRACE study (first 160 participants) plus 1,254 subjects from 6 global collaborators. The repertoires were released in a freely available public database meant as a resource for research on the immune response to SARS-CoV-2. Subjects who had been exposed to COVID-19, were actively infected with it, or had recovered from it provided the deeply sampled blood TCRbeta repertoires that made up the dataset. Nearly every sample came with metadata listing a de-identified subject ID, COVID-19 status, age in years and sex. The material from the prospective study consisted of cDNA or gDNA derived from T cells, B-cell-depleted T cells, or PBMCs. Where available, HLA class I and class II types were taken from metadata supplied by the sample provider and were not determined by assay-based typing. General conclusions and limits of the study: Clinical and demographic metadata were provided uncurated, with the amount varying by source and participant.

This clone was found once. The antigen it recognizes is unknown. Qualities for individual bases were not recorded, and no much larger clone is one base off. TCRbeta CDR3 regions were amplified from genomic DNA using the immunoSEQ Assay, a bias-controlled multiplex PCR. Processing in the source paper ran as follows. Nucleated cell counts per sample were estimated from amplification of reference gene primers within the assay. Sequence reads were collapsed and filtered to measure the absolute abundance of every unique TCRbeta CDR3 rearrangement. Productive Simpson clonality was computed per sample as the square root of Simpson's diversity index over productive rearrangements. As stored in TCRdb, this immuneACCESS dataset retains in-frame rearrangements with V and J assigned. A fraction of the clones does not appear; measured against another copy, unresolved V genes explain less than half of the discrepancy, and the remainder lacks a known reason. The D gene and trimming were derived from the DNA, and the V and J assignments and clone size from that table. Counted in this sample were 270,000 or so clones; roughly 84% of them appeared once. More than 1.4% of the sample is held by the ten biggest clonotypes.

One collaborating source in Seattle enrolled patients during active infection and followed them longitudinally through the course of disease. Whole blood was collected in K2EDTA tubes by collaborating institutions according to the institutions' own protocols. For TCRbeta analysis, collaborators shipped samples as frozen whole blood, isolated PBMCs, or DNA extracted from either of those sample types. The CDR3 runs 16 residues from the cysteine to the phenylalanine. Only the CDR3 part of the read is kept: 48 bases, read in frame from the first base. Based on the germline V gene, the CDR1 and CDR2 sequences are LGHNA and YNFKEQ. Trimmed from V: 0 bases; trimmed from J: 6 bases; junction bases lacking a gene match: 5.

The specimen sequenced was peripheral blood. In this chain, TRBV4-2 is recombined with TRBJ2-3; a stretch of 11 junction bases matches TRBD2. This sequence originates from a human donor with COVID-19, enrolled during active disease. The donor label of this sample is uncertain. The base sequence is TGTGCCAGCAGCCAAGATAGCGGGAGGGCCGGGGATACGCAGTATTTT. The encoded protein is CASSQDSGRAGDTQYF.